The 8 T cell receptor beta chains in this list originate from one sample, sequenced in a study of Ad26.COV2.S vaccination and SARS-CoV-2 variants. Using immunoSEQ multiplex PCR, the repertoire was profiled, and TCRdb retains in-frame clones only, with some absent. The sample records 300,000 to 400,000 clones, approximately 90% being singletons. Treatment: roughly 19 received Ad26.COV2.S at low or high dose, single or two shots; 5 received placebo; per-sample allocation not given. Samples analyzed were those drawn on day 63 after the first vaccine or placebo injection. Sequences were derived from peripheral blood, sampled in a trial of Ad26.COV2.S vaccine versus placebo. These receptors were obtained from a person aged 18-60 years who received the Ad26.COV2.S COVID-19 vaccine or a placebo.

CDR3 DNA: TGTGCCAGCAGTGGGAGGGGGGCAGGCTCGAGCTCCTATAATTCACCCCTCCACTTT. Encoded protein: CASSGRGAGSSSYNSPLHF. The chain has TRBV6-1 and TRBJ1-6, with D possibly matching TRBD1 (6 bases). This CDR3 spans 19 amino acids. Looked up from germline, CDR1 is MNHNS and CDR2 is SASEGT. The ends were cut back, 4 bases at V and 0 bases at J, with 19 bases in the middle.

This chain connects TRBV18 to TRBJ2-7; TRBD1 matches 7 bases. The CDR3 length is 14 residues. After removal of 5 bases from V and 6 bases from J, the junction contained 10 bases not matched to a gene. Germline V gene sequence: CDR1 KGHSH, CDR2 LQKENI. The CDR3 loop is CASSAGTEPIEQYF. In DNA form, the CDR3 reads TGTGCCAGCTCAGCCGGGACAGAACCCATCGAGCAGTACTTC.

This chain joins TRBV12-2 and TRBJ2-2; TRBD2 reflects the table's D call only, with no check against the DNA. TRBV12-2 represents a pseudogene. This CDR3 has 17 residues. The CDR3 bases are TGTGCAAGTCGCTTAAAAACTAGCGGGGGGACCACCGGGGAGCTGTTTTTT. It yields the protein CASRLKTSGGTTGELFF.

The J gene is TRBJ1-5, the V gene TRBV14; TRBD1 matches at 12 bases. V dropped 1 base and J dropped 2; count of bases not matched to a gene: 21. The CDR3 extends over 23 amino acids. Germline-derived CDR1 and CDR2 are SGHDN and FVKESK. The chain's CDR3 is CASSQVRGTGGADGRYGNQPQHF. The CDR3, as DNA: TGTGCCAGCAGCCAAGTTCGAGGGACAGGGGGCGCGGACGGTCGGTATGGCAATCAGCCCCAGCATTTT. Looking up the rest from reference TRBV14 and TRBJ1-5 gives the full variable domain: EAGVTQFPSHSVIEKGQTVTLRCDPISGHDNLYWYRRVMGKEIKFLLHFVKESKQDESGMPNNRFLAERTGGTYSTLKVQPAELEDSGVYFCASSQVRGTGGADGRYGNQPQHFGDGTRLSIL.

J is TRBJ1-5 and V is TRBV30, with unresolved D. Germline lookup yields CDR1 GTSNPN and CDR2 SVGIG (reference sequence). Between the trimmed V and J ends, which lost 3 bases and 1 base, there was a span of 16 bases. The CDR3 loop spans 16 amino acids. DNA for the CDR3: TGTGCCTGGAGCGCCGGTCGGGGAGGGAGCAATCAGCCCCAGCATTTT. Encoded protein: CAWSAGRGGSNQPQHF.

The V call is TRBV30, the J call TRBJ2-2, with D possibly being TRBD2 (6 bases). The CDR3 is 14 residues long. Germline CDR1 is GTSNPN and CDR2 is SVGIG (reference sequence). In DNA, the CDR3 is TGTGCGTTGGCAGTGGGGGGGAACACCGGGGAGCTGTTTTTT. Protein: CALAVGGNTGELFF. Full variable domain (missing parts from reference TRBV30 and TRBJ2-2): SQTIHQWPATLVQPVGSPLSLECTVEGTSNPNLYWYRQAAGRGLQLLFYSVGIGQISSEVPQNLSASRPQDRQFILSSKKLLLSDSGFYLCALAVGGNTGELFFGEGSRLTVL.

This clone was counted a single time. The gene calls are TRBV9 and TRBJ1-1; D remains ambiguous. The CDR3 is 16 residues long. CDR1 is SGDLS and CDR2 is YYNGEE in the germline V gene. The V end was cut by 4 bases, the J end by 4 bases, with 20 bases between. Here the CDR3 reads CASSRDAAVISTEAFF. In DNA, the CDR3 is TGTGCCAGCAGCCGCGACGCAGCTGTGATATCCACTGAAGCTTTCTTT.

The chain joins TRBV30 to TRBJ2-3; a weak D match, TRBD2 (7 bases). In germline, CDR1 is GTSNPN, CDR2 SVGIG (reference sequence). Trimming took off 3 bases at V and 3 bases at J, with 13 bases between the two ends. CDR3 length: 14 residues. The CDR3 DNA sequence: TGTGCCTGGAGATCGAGGGGGGGAACAGATACGCAGTATTTT. Translated, it gives CAWRSRGGTDTQYF.